This note documents a single T cell receptor (beta chain) sequence. The antigen is not known. This specimen belongs to a study of cytomegalovirus exposure and HLA in healthy donors. The overall study: Earlier findings included over 90 million unique TCR beta sequences obtained from 150 million to 200 million T cells.

60 Vbeta and 13 Jbeta primers were used in PCR. Measured with immunoSEQ multiplex PCR; TCRdb has only the in-frame clones, and not every one. Altogether around 220,000 clones are present, under 80% being singletons, with the ten largest covering 0.22%. Points from the study as a whole: Prior analysis indicated that the majority of TCR beta V segments exhibited productivity approximately 87% or approximately 30% of the time. Some public TCRs appeared in many individuals, while most sequences were rare. Highest at DRB1 and lowest at HLA-C, TCR association rates differed among HLA loci in a later analysis.

Sample: PBMCs. This clonotype originated in a girl aged 2 to 10 in good health and CMV-seronegative.

In DNA, the CDR3 is TGTGCCAGCAGTAGCTGGACTAGCGGGGGACCCAATGAGCAGTTCTTC. Translation gives CASSSWTSGGPNEQFF. This chain connects TRBV25-1 to TRBJ2-1; the match to TRBD2 covers 13 bases. The CDR3 sequence is 16 residues long. With V trimmed by 5 bases and J by 6 bases, 7 bases remained unmatched. Germline CDR1 is MGHDK and CDR2 is SYGVNS. The whole variable domain, remainder taken from reference TRBV25-1 and TRBJ2-1, is EADIYQTPRYLVIGTGKKITLECSQTMGHDKMYWYQQDPGMELHLIHYSYGVNSTEKGDLSSESTVSRIRTEHFPLTLESARPSHTSQYLCASSSWTSGGPNEQFFGPGTRLTVL.